This entry concerns a single TCR beta chain. TRB amplification used roughly 250 ng of peripheral blood genomic DNA. The data stem from a study of T cell clusters in autoimmune cytopenias. One tube held mixed TRB-A and TRB-B primer pools for touch-down PCR. From the multiplex PCR reads, TCRdb lists one entry per CDR3 protein and no DNA. In all, the sample yields some 4,900 distinct CDR3 sequences. This CDR3 is built from 13 residues. Germline V gives CDR1 SGHNT, CDR2 YYREEE (reference sequence). This same sample was also taken into another study, of T cell repertoires in aging, cancer and after chemotherapy. That paper states: Approximately 10 million TCR reads were in the whole dataset. Compared with age-matched healthy donors, untreated hematological or solid cancer patients showed higher blood TCR clonality. Healthy donors lost TCR diversity with age mainly through richness, cancer patients through richness and evenness. Median generation probability rose over the chemotherapy interval in each cancer cohort, suggesting rebound thymic output.

This clonotype was sampled from a human donor in good health. The sequencing input was peripheral blood. The chain couples TRBV5-4 to TRBJ2-5; TCRdb indicates TRBD2, and absent DNA this call remains unverified. CDR3: CASSLGLAGAQLF.